The TCR beta chain under discussion was sequenced for a study of regulatory T cells in long-lasting Graves disease. Study in general: Graves' patients (newly diagnosed) had been on antithyroid drugs under 3 months.

Investigators prepared the TCR beta libraries by applying iRepertoire HTBI primers and Arm-PCR of CDR3 regions. TCRdb re-analysed the multiplex PCR reads in MiXCR, keeping a single row per CDR3 protein. The sample yields about 530,000 distinct CDR3 sequences, approximately 16% seen once. The time point was: newly diagnosed GD, antithyroid drugs for less than 3 months. There was RNA extracted from PBMCs, and the TCR library was made from it. The CDR3 loop spans 15 amino acids. Germline values: CDR1 ENHRY, CDR2 SYGVKD. V lost 4 bases, J lost 7 bases, and 6 bases stayed unmatched. This same sample was also taken into another study, of T cells in Graves' hyperthyroidism and ophthalmopathy. That paper adds: A model of 13 V-J features distinguished ophthalmopathy from stable hyperthyroidism.

The chain joins TRBV10-3 to TRBJ2-1; 11 bases are a match to TRBD1. The receptor was derived from a woman aged 35-65 years with Graves disease. The sequencing here drew on peripheral blood mononuclear cells (PBMCs), taken at new diagnosis, from a patient treated with antithyroid drugs. CDR3 sequence: CAISAGTGGGNEQFF. In DNA form, the CDR3 reads TGTGCCATCAGTGCCGGGACAGGGGGTGGGAATGAGCAGTTCTTC.